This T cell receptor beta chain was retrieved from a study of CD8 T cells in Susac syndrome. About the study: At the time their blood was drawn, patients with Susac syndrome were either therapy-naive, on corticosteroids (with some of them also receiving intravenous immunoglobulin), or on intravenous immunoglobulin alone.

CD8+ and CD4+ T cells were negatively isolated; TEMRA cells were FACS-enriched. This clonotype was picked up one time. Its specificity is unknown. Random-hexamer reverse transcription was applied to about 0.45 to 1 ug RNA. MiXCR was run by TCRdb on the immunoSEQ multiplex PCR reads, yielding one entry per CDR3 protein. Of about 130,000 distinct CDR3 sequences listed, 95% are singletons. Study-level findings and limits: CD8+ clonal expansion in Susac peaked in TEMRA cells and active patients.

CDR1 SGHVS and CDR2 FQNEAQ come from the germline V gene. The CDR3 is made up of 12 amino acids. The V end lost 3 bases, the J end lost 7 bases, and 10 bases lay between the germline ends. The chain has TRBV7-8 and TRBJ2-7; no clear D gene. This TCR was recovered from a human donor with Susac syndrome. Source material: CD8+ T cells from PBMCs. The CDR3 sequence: CASSLKGFEQYF. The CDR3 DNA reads TGTGCCAGCAGCTTGAAGGGTTTTGAGCAGTACTTC. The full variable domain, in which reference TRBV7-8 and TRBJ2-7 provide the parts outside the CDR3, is GAGVSQSPRYKVAKRGQDVALRCDPISGHVSLFWYQQALGQGPEFLTYFQNEAQLDKSGLPSDRFFAERPEGSVSTLKIQRTQQEDSAVYLCASSLKGFEQYFGPGTRLTVT.